This T cell receptor beta chain stems from a study of cytomegalovirus exposure and HLA in healthy donors. Use of 60 Vbeta and 13 Jbeta primers characterized the PCR. TCRdb's table, derived via immunoSEQ multiplex PCR, lists solely in-frame clones and lacks some. The sample carries about 270,000 clones, roughly 70% recorded once. V lost 6 bases to trimming and J lost 1 base, with 12 bases between them. There are 14 residues in the CDR3. Germline V gene sequence: CDR1 KGHSH, CDR2 LQKENI. The specimen sequenced was PBMCs. The source of this sequence is a female donor in good health and CMV-seronegative. The V and J genes are TRBV18 and TRBJ1-1; tentatively, D is TRBD1 (5 bases). This CDR3 is CASSKLQGNTEAFF. CDR3 nucleotides: TGTGCCAGCTCCAAGCTCCAGGGGAACACTGAAGCTTTCTTT.